The sequence of this T cell receptor beta chain was determined in a study of shared clonotypes between healthy human individuals (dated by TCRdb to 2019 to 2021). Some background on the complete study: A few men and a couple of women, aged 18 to 49 years, made up the cohort. For each donor, CD4 naive and CD4 memory were each given three plates, CD8 naive was given two plates, and CD8 memory was given one plate. To estimate repertoire size and how much clonotype sharing occurs between individuals, the study deeply sequenced the blood TCR repertoires of five healthy adults. Libraries were prepared and TCR repertoires were sequenced by different laboratories using diverse techniques, in order to increase sequencing depth and limit assay-specific biases. Each donor's leukapheresis produced roughly between roughly 0.9 and 9 billion PBMCs.

Healthy HIV-negative adults with no recently reported acute infections or vaccinations were included as donors. Every donor was a Caucasian adult living in Nashville, Tennessee, USA. CD4+ T cells were enriched through magnetic negative selection, after which naive cells were positively selected on CD45RA and the remaining negative fraction served as the memory subset. Blood was obtained by leukapheresis, after which PBMCs were separated by Ficoll-Histopaque density gradient centrifugation and cryopreserved in liquid nitrogen vapor phase. Analytical flow cytometry was used to check the purity and quantity of each magnetically sorted T cell population. Genomic DNA was isolated from every sorted fraction and measured by UV absorbance on a Nanodrop 2000c. Using the deep immunoSEQ assay, TCR CDR3 regions were amplified from genomic DNA by multiplex PCR. For each cell subset, the extracted genomic DNA was distributed evenly across all wells of several immunoSEQ 96-well plates, and each plate served as one replicate. For sorted subsets, each replicate PCR was loaded with 200 to 250 ng genomic DNA, equivalent to some 31,000 T cell genomes. Purified libraries were measured with a Qubit 3.0 fluorometer, size-checked on a Bioanalyzer 2100, and measured again with the KAPA Library Quantification kit. Every immunoSEQ 96-well plate was sequenced on a dedicated single-read 150-cycle Illumina NextSeq 550 flow cell. The original pipeline was this. Because only junctional sequences without quality scores were contained in the immunoSEQ output, filtering matching that applied to full-length reads could not be performed. Sequences were annotated with PyIR, a Python wrapper for IgBLAST v1.9, using IMGT germline references to assign V/J genes and CDR3. Reads were filtered out if the reads had weak V/J assignments (E-value above 1e-6), no CDR3, stop codons, out-of-frame junctions, or ambiguous translated residues. V3J clonotypes were defined as sequences sharing the same inferred V gene, J gene, and CDR3 amino acid sequence. Percentage overlap between repertoires was computed as shared unique clonotypes divided by the size of the smaller repertoire. Three approaches were used to assess repertoire richness: RTK rarefaction, the Chao1 estimator, and Recon v2.1 estimates of unobserved clonotypes. For all TCRbeta clonotypes obtained by the gDNA method from a few donors, generation probabilities were computed with OLGA. TCRdb retrieved this table from immuneACCESS and kept in-frame rearrangements only. Not all clones are present; in checked studies, unresolved V genes account for under half, and no reason is known for the remainder. The V and J calls and the clone size are those of that table, but D and trimming were determined from the DNA. In all, the sample holds roughly 2.6 million clones, and over 85% of those were seen once. The ten largest clonotypes hold over 0.12% of the sample.

The full study reports these points: About 5% of naive CD4, roughly 3.5% of naive CD8, 2.3% of memory CD4, and 0.35% to 0.5% of memory CD8 clonotypes were shared across a few donors. Because the study included a small number of donors, the genetic and exposure-history diversity represented was limited. Estimated clonotype richness was generally larger for naive than for memory subsets. Incomplete sequencing was indicated by rarefaction of sorted-subset datasets, despite the large sequencing depth. Sampling was limited to blood, and TCR repertoires in tissue likely differ from TCR repertoires in blood. Compared with non-shared clonotypes, the clonotypes found in all four sorted-subset donors had higher generation probabilities. Based on pairwise subsampling, the degree of clonotype sharing among donors was expected to be affected by sequencing depth.

Taken from cysteine to phenylalanine, the CDR3 has 15 residues. The CDR3 DNA has 45 bases and is translated from base 1. The germline V gene specifies SGHAT as CDR1 and FQNNGV as CDR2. V is clipped by 1 base and J by 4 bases, and the sequence between their germline boundaries is 13 bases long. Remarks on this clone: It lacks a known antigen. Base-call qualities are not available, and no considerably larger clone is one nucleotide away.

Recombination connected TRBV11-2 to TRBJ1-1; confidence is insufficient to name the D gene. Specimen: naive CD4+ T cells sorted from blood. This sample's cell subset or site label indicates: CD45RA+ positively selected. This receptor was identified in a man aged 18 to 30 in good health. The CDR3 region: CASSLVQPTGTEAFF. The nucleotide sequence reads TGTGCCAGCAGCTTAGTACAGCCAACGGGCACTGAAGCTTTCTTT.